This paragraph reports one T cell receptor beta chain. Germline-derived CDR1 and CDR2 are SGHDN and FVKESK. After removal of 2 bases from V and 4 bases from J, the junction contained 2 bases not matched to a gene. The length of the CDR3 is 14 residues. Using genomic DNA as the template, TCR beta VDJ and CDR3 profiling was carried out. TCRdb re-analysed the reads in MiXCR, keeping a single row per CDR3 protein. The sample records under 350,000 distinct CDR3 sequences, 55% to 60% being singletons. The data derive from a study of CD8+CD57+ T cells in acquired aplastic anemia. The origin of this receptor is a human donor with severe aplastic anemia or a healthy control (not recorded which). The sequenced sample consisted of sorted CD4+, CD8+, or CD8+CD57+ T cells (not recorded which) from PBMCs. The chain combines TRBV14 with TRBJ1-3; TRBD1 aligns across 7 bases. This CDR3 is CASSQLGQGNTIYF. Written as DNA, the CDR3 is TGTGCCAGCAGCCAACTGGGACAGGGAAACACCATATATTTT.